These 3 T cell receptor beta chains originate from one sample sequenced in a study of OX40 agonist ivuxolimab in advanced cancers. The protocol was immunoSEQ multiplex PCR, while the TCRdb copy is restricted to in-frame clones and leaves out a portion. This sample has 100,000 or so clones, with 70% to 85% found just once. Sequenced here: CD4+ or CD8+ T cells sorted from blood, sampled in a trial of the OX40 agonist ivuxolimab. These receptors were taken from an adult with an advanced solid tumor such as melanoma, head and neck, liver or kidney cancer.

The V gene is TRBV9, the J gene TRBJ1-1; D is unclear. Trimming took 2 bases from V and 5 from J, leaving 16 bases between them. The CDR3 extends over 15 amino acids. Germline CDR1 is SGDLS and CDR2 is YYNGEE. CDR3 protein: CASSVTGDGGTEAFF. DNA for the CDR3: TGTGCCAGCAGCGTCACGGGAGACGGAGGAACTGAAGCTTTCTTT.

The chain uses TRBV9 and TRBJ1-6; TRBD1 aligns across 7 bases. Trimming at V came to 0 bases and at J to 4 bases, leaving 7 bases not matched to a gene. Germline values: CDR1 SGDLS, CDR2 YYNGEE. The CDR3 covers 17 residues. CDR3 DNA sequence: TGTGCCAGCAGCGTAGGCCTCAGGGGGGGGTATAATTCACCCCTCCACTTT. Translation gives CASSVGLRGGYNSPLHF. Filled out from reference TRBV9 and TRBJ1-6, the complete variable domain reads DSGVTQTPKHLITATGQRVTLRCSPRSGDLSVYWYQQSLDQGLQFLIQYYNGEERAKGNILERFSAQQFPDLHSELNLSSLELGDSALYFCASSVGLRGGYNSPLHFGNGTRLTVT.

This chain joins TRBV11-3 and TRBJ2-3, with 7 bases fitting TRBD2. Germline CDR1 SGHNT, CDR2 YENEEA. The V segment lost 5 bases and the J segment 2 bases; nucleotides outside the gene matches: 4. The CDR3 covers 14 residues. CDR3 bases: TGTGCCAGCAGCAGGCGGGAGACCACAGATACGCAGTATTTT. This codes for CASSRRETTDTQYF.